This is a list of T cell receptor beta chains from one sample in a study of PD-L1 blockade in urothelial cancer. Sequencing was performed with immunoSEQ multiplex PCR; in TCRdb, only in-frame clones are kept and a portion is missing. This sample yields 60,000 to 65,000 clones, of which approximately 81% are seen a single time; about 2.9% belongs to the top ten. The source material was PBMCs, sampled around atezolizumab (anti-PD-L1) treatment. The receptors derive from a man aged 65-85 years with urothelial cancer. CDR3s include the opening cysteine and the closing phenylalanine or tryptophan. A D gene is named only where the DNA matches it firmly. Some rows mark clone size as missing; the rest say once, few, many or name a class of expanded clone.

D gene | clone size | J gene | V gene | CDR3 length | CDR3 DNA | CDR3 protein
TRBD2 | NA | TRBJ2-7 | TRBV29-1 | 12 | TGCAGCTACCTAGCGGGAGGTAGCGAGCAGTACTTC | CSYLAGGSEQYF
NA | NA | TRBJ1-2 | TRBV18 | 14 | TGTGCCAGCTCACCACGGAGCCGGAACTATGGCTACACCTTC | CASSPRSRNYGYTF
NA | once | TRBJ2-3 | TRBV27 | 15 | TGTGCCAGCAGTTTATCAGGCGGGGCGACAGATACGCAGTATTTT | CASSLSGGATDTQYF
NA | NA | TRBJ2-3 | TRBV5-6 | 16 | TGTGCCAGCAGCGATTCGACTTTATCTAGCACAGATACGCAGTATTTT | CASSDSTLSSTDTQYF
TRBD2 | NA | TRBJ2-1 | TRBV7-7 | 14 | TGTGCTAGCAGCTTAGGCGGGAGTTACAATGAGCAGTTCTTC | CASSLGGSYNEQFF
NA | few | TRBJ2-1 | TRBV11-2 | 15 | TGTGCCAGCAGCTCCGCGCCAACTATCGCGGATGAGCAGTTCTTC | CASSSAPTIADEQFF
TRBD2 | NA | TRBJ2-1 | TRBV6-5 | 14 | TGTGCCAGCAGACGCCGACTAGCGGGAGGTGAGCAGTTCTTC | CASRRRLAGGEQFF
NA | once | TRBJ2-7 | TRBV9 | 15 | TGTGCCAGCAGCGTAGGGGGGGTAGGTTGGGGCGAGCAGTACTTC | CASSVGGVGWGEQYF
TRBD1 | NA | TRBJ1-1 | TRBV4-1 | 16 | TGCGCCAGCAGCCAATACACAGGGGGCATGAACACTGAAGCTTTCTTT | CASSQYTGGMNTEAFF
TRBD1 | NA | TRBJ1-5 | TRBV28 | 14 | TGTGCCAGCAGTCTAGGACAGGTCAATCAGCCCCAGCATTTT | CASSLGQVNQPQHF
TRBD1 | NA | TRBJ2-5 | TRBV5-1 | 13 | TGCGCCAGCAGCTTGGACAGGGGAGAGACCCAGTACTTC | CASSLDRGETQYF
NA | few | TRBJ2-7 | TRBV4-1 | 15 | TGCGCCAGCAGCCAAGATGGGGGGGGGACATACGAGCAGTACTTC | CASSQDGGGTYEQYF
NA | NA | TRBJ1-4 | TRBV19 | 13 | TGTGCCAGTAGTACGCGACAGGCTGAAAAACTGTTTTTT | CASSTRQAEKLFF
TRBD2 | NA | TRBJ2-1 | TRBV5-1 | 13 | TGCGCCAGCAAGGTGGCGGGAGGCAATGAGCAGTTCTTC | CASKVAGGNEQFF
NA | NA | TRBJ1-5 | TRBV6-6 | 15 | TGTGCCAGCAGTCCCCCCCAGTATAGCAATCAGCCCCAGCATTTT | CASSPPQYSNQPQHF
NA | NA | TRBJ2-1 | TRBV13 | 14 | TGTGCCAGCAGCTTACCCAGCGGCGTGGATGAGCAGTTCTTC | CASSLPSGVDEQFF
TRBD1 | NA | TRBJ1-5 | TRBV5-5 | 15 | TGTGCCAGCAGCCTATTACAGGGGTTGTCGCAGCCCCAGCATTTT | CASSLLQGLSQPQHF
TRBD2 | NA | TRBJ2-7 | TRBV6-5 | 14 | TGTGCCAGCAACGCTCCGAGCGGGATAGGCGAGCAGTACTTC | CASNAPSGIGEQYF
TRBD1 | NA | TRBJ2-7 | TRBV28 | 17 | TGTGCCAGCAGTAACCGGCCCGGGACAGGGAGTTACTACGAGCAGTACTTC | CASSNRPGTGSYYEQYF
NA | NA | TRBJ1-1 | TRBV27 | 12 | TGTGCCAGCACACATCAGAACACTGAAGCTTTCTTT | CASTHQNTEAFF
TRBD1 | NA | TRBJ2-7 | TRBV5-6 | 14 | TGTGCCAGCAGCGGGACAGGGGAAATAGGCGAGCAGTACTTC | CASSGTGEIGEQYF
TRBD2 | NA | TRBJ2-5 | TRBV7-6 | 15 | TGTGCCAGCAGCTCCTTCACTAGCGGACAAGAGACCCAGTACTTC | CASSSFTSGQETQYF
NA | NA | TRBJ2-3 | TRBV5-1 | 16 | TGCGCCAGCAGCTTGGAATCTCCCTCGGGGACAGATACGCAGTATTTT | CASSLESPSGTDTQYF
NA | NA | TRBJ2-5 | TRBV19 | 15 | TGTGCCAGTAGTATAGGGCAGGGTATGGGGGAGACCCAGTACTTC | CASSIGQGMGETQYF
TRBD1 | NA | TRBJ1-1 | TRBV4-1 | 14 | TGCGCCAGCAGCCAGCCGACAGGGGACACTGAAGCTTTCTTT | CASSQPTGDTEAFF
TRBD2 | NA | TRBJ2-1 | TRBV7-8 | 19 | TGTGCCAGCAGCTTAGCGCGACCGGGACTAGCGGGAGAAACCAATGAGCAGTTCTTC | CASSLARPGLAGETNEQFF
TRBD2 | once | TRBJ2-1 | TRBV19 | 15 | TGTGCCAGTAGTTCTGGGCCTAGCGGTTACAATGAGCAGTTCTTC | CASSSGPSGYNEQFF
TRBD1 | NA | TRBJ1-2 | TRBV29-1 | 13 | TGCAGCGCTCAGGGGGACCTTAACTATGGCTACACCTTC | CSAQGDLNYGYTF
NA | NA | TRBJ1-1 | TRBV10-2 | 16 | TGCGCCAGCAGTGAGTCATTGTTACAGATGAACACTGAAGCTTTCTTT | CASSESLLQMNTEAFF
NA | NA | TRBJ2-5 | TRBV5-1 | 13 | TGCGCCAGCAGCTTCGGAGTGCAAGAGACCCAGTACTTC | CASSFGVQETQYF
TRBD2 | NA | TRBJ2-1 | TRBV2 | 17 | TGTGCCAGCAGTGAAGCGACAGGACTAGCGGCATACAATGAGCAGTTCTTC | CASSEATGLAAYNEQFF
NA | NA | TRBJ1-2 | TRBV19 | 15 | TGTGCCAGTAGTTCCACTGCCACTATCCTCTATGGCTACACCTTC | CASSSTATILYGYTF
TRBD1 | NA | TRBJ1-1 | TRBV6-5 | 14 | TGTGCCAGCAGACAGAACAGGGGGCCTATTGAAGCTTTCTTT | CASRQNRGPIEAFF
NA | NA | TRBJ2-5 | TRBV21-1 | 14 | TGTGCCAGCAGCCTGGGGGCGCCACAAGAGACCCAGTACTTC | CASSLGAPQETQYF
TRBD1 | NA | TRBJ2-1 | TRBV6-1 | 15 | TGTGCCAGCAGGGGGGACAGAAGGGTGAAGGCTGAGCAGTTCTTC | CASRGDRRVKAEQFF
NA | NA | TRBJ1-4 | TRBV2 | 14 | TGTGCCACCCAGGGTATTGCAACTAATGAAAAACTGTTTTTT | CATQGIATNEKLFF
TRBD1 | once | TRBJ1-2 | TRBV2 | 14 | TGTGCCAGCAGCGAAGCGACAGGGTTTTATGGCTACACCTTC | CASSEATGFYGYTF
NA | NA | TRBJ2-1 | TRBV14 | 17 | TGTGCCAGCAGCCAAGACCGAGGACTTTTGGCTTACAATGAGCAGTTCTTC | CASSQDRGLLAYNEQFF
TRBD1 | NA | TRBJ1-5 | TRBV27 | 15 | TGTGCCAGCAGTCCCCGACAGGGGGCCCGGCAGCCCCAGCATTTT | CASSPRQGARQPQHF
NA | NA | TRBJ1-5 | TRBV6-1 | 13 | TGTGCCAGCCGAACACGTAGCAATCAGCCCCAGCATTTT | CASRTRSNQPQHF
TRBD2 | NA | TRBJ2-5 | TRBV6-1 | 17 | TGTGCCAGCAGTGACCGGTCGAGCGGGAAGCCATTCGGGACCCAGTACTTC | CASSDRSSGKPFGTQYF
TRBD2 | NA | TRBJ2-1 | TRBV12-5 | 18 | TGTGCTAGTGGTTTGGTACTAACTAGCGGGAGGGATTACAATGAGCAGTTCTTC | CASGLVLTSGRDYNEQFF